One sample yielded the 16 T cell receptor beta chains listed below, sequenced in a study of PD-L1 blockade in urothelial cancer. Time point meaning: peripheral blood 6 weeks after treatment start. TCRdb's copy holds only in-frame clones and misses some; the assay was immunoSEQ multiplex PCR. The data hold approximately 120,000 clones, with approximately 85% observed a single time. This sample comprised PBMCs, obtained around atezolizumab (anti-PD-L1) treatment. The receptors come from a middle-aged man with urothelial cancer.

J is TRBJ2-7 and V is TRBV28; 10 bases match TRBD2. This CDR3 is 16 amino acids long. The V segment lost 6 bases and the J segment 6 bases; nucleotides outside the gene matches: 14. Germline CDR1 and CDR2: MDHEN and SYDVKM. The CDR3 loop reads CASSLNVAGGSIEQYF. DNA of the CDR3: TGTGCCAGCAGCCTGAACGTAGCGGGAGGATCGATCGAGCAGTACTTC.

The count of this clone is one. The DNA for the CDR3 is TGTGCCAGCAGCTTGGAGGCAGGGTATAAAGAAAAACTGTTTTTT. It encodes CASSLEAGYKEKLFF. The chain uses TRBV5-5 and TRBJ1-4; TRBD1 might be the D (5 bases). Germline V gives CDR1 SGHKS, CDR2 YYEKEE (reference sequence). The CDR3 consists of 15 residues. V lost 0 bases to trimming and J lost 8 bases, with 14 bases between them.

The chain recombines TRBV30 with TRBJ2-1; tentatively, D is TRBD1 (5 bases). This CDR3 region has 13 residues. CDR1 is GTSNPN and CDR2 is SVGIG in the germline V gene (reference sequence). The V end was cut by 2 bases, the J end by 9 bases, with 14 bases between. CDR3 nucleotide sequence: TGTGCCTGGAGTACCCAGGGTAGTGGTGAGCAGTTCTTC. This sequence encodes CAWSTQGSGEQFF.

CDR3 in amino acids: CASMGGYEQYF. The CDR3 nucleotides read TGTGCCAGCATGGGGGGCTACGAGCAGTACTTC. The chain links TRBV7-9 to TRBJ2-7, with a tentative D call TRBD2 (6 bases). This CDR3 is built from 11 residues. Germline values: CDR1 SEHNR, CDR2 FQNEAQ (reference sequence). With 7 bases removed from V and 3 bases from J, the gap between germline ends came to 7 bases.

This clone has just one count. The CDR3 spells CASSKQGVDLGQPQHF. The CDR3 region has the DNA TGTGCCAGCAGTAAACAGGGTGTAGACCTCGGCCAGCCCCAGCATTTT. The V gene is TRBV2, the J gene TRBJ1-5; possible D gene TRBD1, 6 bases. V dropped 5 bases and J dropped 7 bases, with 21 bases sitting between them. There are 16 residues in the CDR3. Germline CDR1 SNHLY, CDR2 FYNNEI.

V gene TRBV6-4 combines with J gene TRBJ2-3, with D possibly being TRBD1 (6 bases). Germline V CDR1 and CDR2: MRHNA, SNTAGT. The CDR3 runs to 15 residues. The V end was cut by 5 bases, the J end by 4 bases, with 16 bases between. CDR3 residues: CASSRTTGIPDTQYF. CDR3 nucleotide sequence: TGTGCCAGCAGTCGGACAACAGGGATCCCAGATACGCAGTATTTT.

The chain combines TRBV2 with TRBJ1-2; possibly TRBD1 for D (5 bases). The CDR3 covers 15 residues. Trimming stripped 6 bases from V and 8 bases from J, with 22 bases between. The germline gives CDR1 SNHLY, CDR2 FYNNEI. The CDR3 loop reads CASSVTVSRPDGYTF. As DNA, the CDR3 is TGTGCCAGCAGCGTGACAGTCTCACGACCCGACGGCTACACCTTC. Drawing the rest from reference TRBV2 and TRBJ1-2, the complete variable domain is EPEVTQTPSHQVTQMGQEVILRCVPISNHLYFYWYRQILGQKVEFLVSFYNNEISEKSEIFDDQFSVERPDGSNFTLKIRSTKLEDSAMYFCASSVTVSRPDGYTFGSGTRLTVV.

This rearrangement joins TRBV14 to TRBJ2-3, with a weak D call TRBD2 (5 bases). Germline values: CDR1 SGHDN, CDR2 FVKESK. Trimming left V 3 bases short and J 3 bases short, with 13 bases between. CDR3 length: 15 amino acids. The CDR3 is CASSQAGGFTDTQYF. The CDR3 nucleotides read TGTGCCAGCAGCCAGGCGGGCGGATTTACAGATACGCAGTATTTT.

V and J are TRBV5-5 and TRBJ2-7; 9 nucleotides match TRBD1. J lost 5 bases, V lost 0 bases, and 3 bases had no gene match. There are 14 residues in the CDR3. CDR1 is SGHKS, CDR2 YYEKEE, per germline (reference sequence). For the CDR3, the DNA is TGTGCCAGCAGCTTGGGACAGGGGGTCGACGAGCAGTACTTC. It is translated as CASSLGQGVDEQYF. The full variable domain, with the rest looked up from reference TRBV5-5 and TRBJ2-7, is DAGVTQSPTHLIKTRGQQVTLRCSPISGHKSVSWYQQVLGQGPQFIFQYYEKEERGRGNFPDRFSARQFPNYSSELNVNALLLGDSALYLCASSLGQGVDEQYFGPGTRLTVT.

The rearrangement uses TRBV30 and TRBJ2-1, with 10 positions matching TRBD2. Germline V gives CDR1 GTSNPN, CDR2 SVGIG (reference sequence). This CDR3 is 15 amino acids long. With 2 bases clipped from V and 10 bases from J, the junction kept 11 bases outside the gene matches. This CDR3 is CAWSLGLAGEEEQFF. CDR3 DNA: TGTGCCTGGAGTCTAGGTCTAGCGGGAGAGGAGGAGCAGTTCTTC.

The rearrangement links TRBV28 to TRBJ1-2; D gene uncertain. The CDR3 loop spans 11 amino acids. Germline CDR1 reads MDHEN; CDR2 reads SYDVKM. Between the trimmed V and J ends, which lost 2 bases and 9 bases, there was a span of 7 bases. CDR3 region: CASSLNERYTF. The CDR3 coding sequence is TGTGCCAGCAGTTTAAACGAGCGCTACACCTTC.

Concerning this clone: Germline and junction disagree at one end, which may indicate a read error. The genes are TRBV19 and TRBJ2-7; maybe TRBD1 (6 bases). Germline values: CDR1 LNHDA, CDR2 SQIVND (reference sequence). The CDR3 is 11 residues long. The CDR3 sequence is CASSMGAAWCF. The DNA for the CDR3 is TGTGCCAGTAGTATGGGGGCAGCATGGTGCTTC.

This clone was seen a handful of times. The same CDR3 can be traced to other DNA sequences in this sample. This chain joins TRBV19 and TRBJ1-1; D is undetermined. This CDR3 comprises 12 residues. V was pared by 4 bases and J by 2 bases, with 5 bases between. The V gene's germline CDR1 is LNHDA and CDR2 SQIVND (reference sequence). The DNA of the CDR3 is TGTGCCAGTAGTAACAGTAACACTGAAGCTTTCTTT. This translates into CASSNSNTEAFF.

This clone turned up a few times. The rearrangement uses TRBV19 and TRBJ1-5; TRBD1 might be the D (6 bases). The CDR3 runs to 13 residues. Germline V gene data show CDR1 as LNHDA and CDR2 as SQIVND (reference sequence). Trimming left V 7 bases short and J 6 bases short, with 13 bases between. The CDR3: CASKQGFGQPQHF. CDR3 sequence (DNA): TGTGCCAGTAAACAGGGATTCGGTCAGCCCCAGCATTTT.

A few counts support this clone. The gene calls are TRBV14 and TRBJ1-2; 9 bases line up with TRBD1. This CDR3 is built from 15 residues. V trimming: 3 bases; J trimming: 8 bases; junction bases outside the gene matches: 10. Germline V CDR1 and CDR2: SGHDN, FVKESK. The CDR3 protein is CASSQIQGAAGGYTF. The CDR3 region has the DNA TGTGCCAGCAGCCAGATACAGGGGGCCGCTGGGGGCTACACCTTC.

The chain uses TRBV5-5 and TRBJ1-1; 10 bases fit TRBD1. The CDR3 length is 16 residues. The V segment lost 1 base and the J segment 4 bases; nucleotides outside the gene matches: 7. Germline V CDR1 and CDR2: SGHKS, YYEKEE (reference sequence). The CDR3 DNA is TGTGCCAGCAGCTTGAGGGACAGGGGTTGGAGCACTGAAGCTTTCTTT. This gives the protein CASSLRDRGWSTEAFF. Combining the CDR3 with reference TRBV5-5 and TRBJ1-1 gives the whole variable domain DAGVTQSPTHLIKTRGQQVTLRCSPISGHKSVSWYQQVLGQGPQFIFQYYEKEERGRGNFPDRFSARQFPNYSSELNVNALLLGDSALYLCASSLRDRGWSTEAFFGQGTRLTVV.